The rows below give T cell receptor beta chains drawn from one sample of a study of T-cell reconstitution after alpha-beta-depleted transplantation in children. TCRdb reprocessed the PCR reads with MiXCR, giving one entry per CDR3 protein. Of about 1,000,000 distinct CDR3 sequences in the sample, about 31% were seen once. The specimen was PBMCs, mostly from graft donor cells, collected 360 days after TCRalphabeta/CD19-depleted stem cell transplant. The receptors were gathered from a boy under three years old who had a stem cell transplant for SCID, so the T cells may come from the graft donor. CDR3s leave out the opening cysteine and the closing phenylalanine or tryptophan. The order of the fields is V gene, clone size, D gene, CDR3 protein. A D gene is named only where the DNA matches it firmly. Some rows have no size entry. The others give once, few or many, or a class for an expanded clone.

v_gene: TRBV7-9
abundance: few
d_gene: -
CDR3aa: ASSLTLKEKLF

v_gene: TRBV9
abundance: -
d_gene: -
CDR3aa: ASSVVDTTTGELF

v_gene: TRBV4-2
abundance: -
d_gene: -
CDR3aa: ASSQGPLSPYEQY

v_gene: TRBV27
abundance: many
d_gene: TRBD1
CDR3aa: ASSLYRGRGNEQF

v_gene: TRBV27
abundance: -
d_gene: -
CDR3aa: ASSLQGGRHYEQY

v_gene: TRBV29-1
abundance: -
d_gene: -
CDR3aa: SVREGATEETQY

v_gene: TRBV28
abundance: -
d_gene: -
CDR3aa: ASYTTGNTEAF

v_gene: TRBV12-3/TRBV12-4
abundance: -
d_gene: -
CDR3aa: ASSLWVMGYGYT

v_gene: TRBV28
abundance: few
d_gene: -
CDR3aa: ASNTYSNQPQH

v_gene: TRBV6-5
abundance: -
d_gene: TRBD1
CDR3aa: ASSYSGTGGGDEQF

v_gene: TRBV6-5
abundance: -
d_gene: TRBD1
CDR3aa: ASSYSPGQGSSEQY

v_gene: TRBV6-1
abundance: -
d_gene: -
CDR3aa: ASSKRIGPSTDTQY

v_gene: TRBV5-1
abundance: -
d_gene: -
CDR3aa: ASSLKVDGPYNEQF

v_gene: TRBV18
abundance: few
d_gene: -
CDR3aa: ASSSFWPGASGANVLT

v_gene: TRBV7-9
abundance: -
d_gene: -
CDR3aa: ASSFGHLTQETQY

v_gene: TRBV4-3
abundance: -
d_gene: TRBD1
CDR3aa: ASSQRDRGAGELF

v_gene: TRBV12-3/TRBV12-4
abundance: -
d_gene: -
CDR3aa: ASSFGSLNEQF

v_gene: TRBV28
abundance: -
d_gene: -
CDR3aa: ASSLSAGTEAYEQY

v_gene: TRBV28
abundance: few
d_gene: -
CDR3aa: ASSLPRINTGELF

v_gene: TRBV15
abundance: -
d_gene: -
CDR3aa: ATSRDMLGSYEQF

v_gene: TRBV5-6
abundance: few
d_gene: -
CDR3aa: ASSPAAGDTQY

v_gene: TRBV20-1
abundance: -
d_gene: TRBD2
CDR3aa: SARDYAWAGGPGEQF

v_gene: TRBV5-1
abundance: -
d_gene: TRBD2
CDR3aa: ASSLAALAGSTDTQY

v_gene: TRBV10-3
abundance: -
d_gene: -
CDR3aa: AIRKTGLWNTEAF

v_gene: TRBV4-1
abundance: -
d_gene: -
CDR3aa: ASSQRFVRTDTQY

v_gene: TRBV20-1
abundance: few
d_gene: -
CDR3aa: SASGRTRETQY

v_gene: TRBV7-9
abundance: -
d_gene: -
CDR3aa: ASSLVERNNTEAF

v_gene: TRBV15
abundance: few
d_gene: -
CDR3aa: ATSRDLGFNTEAF

v_gene: TRBV7-2
abundance: -
d_gene: -
CDR3aa: ASSLVAGLDTGELF

v_gene: TRBV12-3/TRBV12-4
abundance: -
d_gene: -
CDR3aa: ASSFLLKLSGNTIY

v_gene: TRBV7-9
abundance: many
d_gene: -
CDR3aa: ASSSQDRNYGYT

v_gene: TRBV15
abundance: -
d_gene: TRBD1
CDR3aa: ATSADRATDFQETQY

v_gene: TRBV12-3/TRBV12-4
abundance: once
d_gene: -
CDR3aa: ASSLGIRETQY

v_gene: TRBV3-1
abundance: -
d_gene: TRBD2
CDR3aa: ASSRNLAGGLSEQY

v_gene: TRBV5-5
abundance: -
d_gene: TRBD1
CDR3aa: ASSFGTGVGVGYT

v_gene: TRBV27
abundance: -
d_gene: TRBD1
CDR3aa: ASRGRGGDVDTGELF

v_gene: TRBV19
abundance: -
d_gene: -
CDR3aa: ASNTGFPNTEAF

v_gene: TRBV12-3/TRBV12-4
abundance: -
d_gene: -
CDR3aa: ASASGPGYTEAF

v_gene: TRBV12-3/TRBV12-4
abundance: -
d_gene: -
CDR3aa: ASSLNPDWYNEQF

v_gene: TRBV5-1
abundance: -
d_gene: -
CDR3aa: ASSSGKTEYTEAF

v_gene: TRBV10-3
abundance: -
d_gene: -
CDR3aa: AISEDSGGREQF

v_gene: TRBV7-9
abundance: few
d_gene: -
CDR3aa: ASSSWVSGNTIY

v_gene: TRBV4-1
abundance: -
d_gene: -
CDR3aa: ASSQTRVGETQY

v_gene: TRBV25-1
abundance: few
d_gene: -
CDR3aa: ASSEPGTYEQY

v_gene: TRBV6-2/TRBV6-3
abundance: -
d_gene: -
CDR3aa: ASSRGTVSISTYNEQF

v_gene: TRBV5-1
abundance: -
d_gene: -
CDR3aa: ASSLLRDMNTEAF

v_gene: TRBV5-1
abundance: -
d_gene: -
CDR3aa: ASSLAEPWYNEQF

v_gene: TRBV10-2
abundance: -
d_gene: -
CDR3aa: ASSGWAGRQETQY

v_gene: TRBV7-8
abundance: -
d_gene: -
CDR3aa: ASSLYGGERYNEQF

v_gene: TRBV18
abundance: -
d_gene: -
CDR3aa: ASSPPVSRPYNEQF

v_gene: TRBV12-3/TRBV12-4
abundance: -
d_gene: TRBD1
CDR3aa: ASSLTSGGQGRNTIY

v_gene: TRBV4-1
abundance: -
d_gene: -
CDR3aa: ASSPSLGGPKY

v_gene: TRBV9
abundance: -
d_gene: -
CDR3aa: ASSVGERLWPPDTQY

v_gene: TRBV20-1
abundance: -
d_gene: TRBD2
CDR3aa: SARLTSGDTQY

v_gene: TRBV7-2
abundance: few
d_gene: -
CDR3aa: ASSLDGRLRAY

v_gene: TRBV7-9
abundance: -
d_gene: -
CDR3aa: ASSLGPLSTDTQY

v_gene: TRBV20-1
abundance: many
d_gene: -
CDR3aa: SARGGPYNEQF

v_gene: TRBV6-1
abundance: -
d_gene: -
CDR3aa: ASRGTKGLPSSYEQY

v_gene: TRBV5-1
abundance: -
d_gene: -
CDR3aa: ASSPGTARSNTQY